The clone carrying this T cell receptor beta chain has ten or more counts. Its target is unknown. The source of the sample is a study of T cells in Graves' hyperthyroidism and ophthalmopathy. Study-level information: Blood from the periphery was taken at initial diagnosis, before any treatment. Study observations and caveats: Also found in blood were most expanded thyroid clonotypes above 0.001.

There were TCR beta CDR3 regions amplified from RNA transcripts. RT-PCR in the first round (using the HTBI primer set) targeted the TCR CDR3. In TCRdb, the multiplex PCR reads were re-called with MiXCR into one record per CDR3 protein. This sample has hundreds of thousands of distinct CDR3 sequences, with 12% to 15% found just once. Germline values: CDR1 DFQATT, CDR2 SNEGSKA (reference sequence). J was trimmed by 5 bases and V by 6 bases; bases with no gene match: 5. This CDR3 is 13 amino acids long. Together with thyroid ultrasound, orbital computed tomography, serum thyroxine and TRAb, clinical symptoms were used for diagnoses.

This sequence was found in a woman aged 18-29 years with Graves' hyperthyroidism. Input material: blood. The chain carries TRBV20-1 and TRBJ2-3; TRBD2 aligns across 10 bases. CDR3 region: CSALAGVQDTQYF. DNA for the CDR3: TGCAGTGCCCTAGCGGGAGTTCAAGATACGCAGTATTTT.